This T cell receptor (beta chain) was identified in a study of blood T cell repertoires in COVID-19. TCRdb's copy holds only in-frame clones and misses some; the assay was immunoSEQ multiplex PCR. The sample comprises roughly 170,000 clones, about 88% of which are singletons, and 2.5% to 3.5% rests with the top ten. From germline, CDR1 is SGHAT and CDR2 FQNNGV. The CDR3 loop spans 14 amino acids. V was shortened by 0 bases and J by 3 bases, with 9 bases between the two germline ends. Specimen: peripheral blood. This rearrangement joins TRBV11-2 to TRBJ2-7; D call uncertain. The TCR sequence derives from a man aged 35 to 55 with active or convalescent COVID-19. In DNA form, the CDR3 reads TGTGCCAGCAGCTTAGATCAGGCCAGCTACGAGCAGTACTTC. Its protein is CASSLDQASYEQYF.